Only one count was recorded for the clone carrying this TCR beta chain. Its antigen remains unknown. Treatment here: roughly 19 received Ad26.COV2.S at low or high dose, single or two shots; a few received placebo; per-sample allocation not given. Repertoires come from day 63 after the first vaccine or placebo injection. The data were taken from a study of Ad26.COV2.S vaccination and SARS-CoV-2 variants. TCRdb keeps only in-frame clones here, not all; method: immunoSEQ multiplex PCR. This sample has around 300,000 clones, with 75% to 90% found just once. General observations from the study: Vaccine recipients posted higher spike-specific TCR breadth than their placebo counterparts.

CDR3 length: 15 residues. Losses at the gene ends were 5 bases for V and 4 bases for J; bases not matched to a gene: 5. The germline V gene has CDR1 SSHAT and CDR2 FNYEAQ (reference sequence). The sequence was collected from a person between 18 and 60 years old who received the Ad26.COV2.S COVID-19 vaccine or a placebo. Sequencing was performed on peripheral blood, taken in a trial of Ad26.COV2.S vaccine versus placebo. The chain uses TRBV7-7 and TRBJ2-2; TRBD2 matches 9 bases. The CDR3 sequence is CASSPGTSRTGELFF. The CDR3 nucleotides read TGTGCCAGCAGCCCCGGGACTAGCCGCACCGGGGAGCTGTTTTTT.